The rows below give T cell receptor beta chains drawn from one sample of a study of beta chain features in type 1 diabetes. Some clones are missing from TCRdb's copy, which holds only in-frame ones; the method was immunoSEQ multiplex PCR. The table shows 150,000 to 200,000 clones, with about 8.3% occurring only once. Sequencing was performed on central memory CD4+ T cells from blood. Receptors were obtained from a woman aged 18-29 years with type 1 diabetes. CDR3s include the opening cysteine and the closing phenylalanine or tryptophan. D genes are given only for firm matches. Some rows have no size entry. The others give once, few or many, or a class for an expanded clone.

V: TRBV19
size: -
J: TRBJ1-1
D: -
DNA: TGTGCCACTACGGAGACGGGCAGGGTAACTGAAGCTTTCTTT
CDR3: CATTETGRVTEAFF

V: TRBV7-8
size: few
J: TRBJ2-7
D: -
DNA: TGTGCCAGCAGACCAAGCACGGGATCGGGAGAGCAGTACTTC
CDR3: CASRPSTGSGEQYF

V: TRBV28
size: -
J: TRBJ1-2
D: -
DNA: TGTGCCAGCAGTTCGGCGCAGCGAACCTATGGCTACACCTTC
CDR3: CASSSAQRTYGYTF

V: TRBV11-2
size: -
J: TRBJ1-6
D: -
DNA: TGTGCCAGCAGCTTGCGGGGTCGCGCCTATAATTCACCCCTCCACTTT
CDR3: CASSLRGRAYNSPLHF

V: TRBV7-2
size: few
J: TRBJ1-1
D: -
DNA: TGTGCCAGCAGCTCCGAGATTCGAGGGGGAGCTTTCTTT
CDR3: CASSSEIRGGAFF

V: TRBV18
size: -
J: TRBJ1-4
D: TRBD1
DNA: TGTGCCAGCTCACAAACAGGGGCCGAAAAACTGTTTTTT
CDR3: CASSQTGAEKLFF

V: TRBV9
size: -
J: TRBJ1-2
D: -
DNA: TGTGCCAGCAGCGTAGGGGCAGCTAACTATGGCTACACCTTC
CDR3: CASSVGAANYGYTF

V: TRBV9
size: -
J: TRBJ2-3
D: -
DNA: TGTGCCAGCAGCCCAGAGGTAGCGGCAACAGATACGCAGTATTTT
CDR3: CASSPEVAATDTQYF

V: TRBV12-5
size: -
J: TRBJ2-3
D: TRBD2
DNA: TGTGCTAGCAAGCGGGGGGTGGACGCAGATACGCAGTATTTT
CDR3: CASKRGVDADTQYF

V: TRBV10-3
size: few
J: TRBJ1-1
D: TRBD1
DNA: TGTGCCATCAGTGATAGACAGGGAGGTGAAGCTTTCTTT
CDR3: CAISDRQGGEAFF

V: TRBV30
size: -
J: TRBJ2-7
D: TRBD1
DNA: TGTGCCTGGGGACAGGGCTCCTACGAGCAGTACTTC
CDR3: CAWGQGSYEQYF

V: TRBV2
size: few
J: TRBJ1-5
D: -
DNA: TGTGCCAGCAGTGTGAGGGCGTTAGATCAGCCCCAGCATTTT
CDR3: CASSVRALDQPQHF

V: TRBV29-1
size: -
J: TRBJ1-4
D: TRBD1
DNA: TGCAGCGTGGTGGACAGGGGGGATCAAAAACTGTTTTTT
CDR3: CSVVDRGDQKLFF

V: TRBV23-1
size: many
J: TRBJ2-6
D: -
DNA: TGCGCCAGCCCCCAAGGGGCCGGGGCCAACGTCCTGACTTTC
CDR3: CASPQGAGANVLTF

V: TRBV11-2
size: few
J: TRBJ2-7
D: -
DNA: TGTGCCAGCAGCTTAGGCGCAGGGAGCAGGGGCTCCGAGCAGTACTTC
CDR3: CASSLGAGSRGSEQYF

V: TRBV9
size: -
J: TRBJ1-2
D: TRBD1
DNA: TGTGCCAGCAGCGTAGCGACAGGGTTCTATGGCTACACCTTC
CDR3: CASSVATGFYGYTF

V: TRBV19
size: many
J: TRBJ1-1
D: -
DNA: TGTGCCAGTAGTGTTTTCACAGCGAACACTGAAGCTTTCTTT
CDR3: CASSVFTANTEAFF

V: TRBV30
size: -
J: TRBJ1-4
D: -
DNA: TGTGCCTGGAGTGACACAGGGAAGGGTAATGAAAAACTGTTTTTT
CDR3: CAWSDTGKGNEKLFF

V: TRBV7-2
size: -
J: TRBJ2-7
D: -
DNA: TGTGCCAGCAGTCAGCAGGGGCCGTCCCGCTACGAGCAGTACTTC
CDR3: CASSQQGPSRYEQYF

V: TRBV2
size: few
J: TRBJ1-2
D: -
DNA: TGTGCCAGCACGGCGGACTATGGCTACACCTTC
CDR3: CASTADYGYTF

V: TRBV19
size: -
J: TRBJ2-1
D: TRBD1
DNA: TGTGCCAGTAGTATAGATCGGACAGGGTCCTACAATGAGCAGTTCTTC
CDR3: CASSIDRTGSYNEQFF

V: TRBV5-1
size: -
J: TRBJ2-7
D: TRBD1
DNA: TGCGCCAGCAGCAGCGGACAGGGCTACAACGAGCAGTACTTC
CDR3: CASSSGQGYNEQYF

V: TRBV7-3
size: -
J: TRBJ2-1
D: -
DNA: TGTGCCAGCAGCTCCGTGAGAGGGAATGAGCAGTTCTTC
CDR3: CASSSVRGNEQFF

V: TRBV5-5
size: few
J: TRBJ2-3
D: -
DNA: TGTGCCAGCAGCTTGGAGGGGGGGCCAGATACGCAGTATTTT
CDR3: CASSLEGGPDTQYF

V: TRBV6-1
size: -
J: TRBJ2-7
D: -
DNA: TGTGCCAGCATTCAGGACGGAGGGGCCTACGAGCAGTACTTC
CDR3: CASIQDGGAYEQYF

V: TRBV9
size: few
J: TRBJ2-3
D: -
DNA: TGTGCCAGCAGCGTAGTGTCGGGTTTACCAACAGATACGCAGTATTTT
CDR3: CASSVVSGLPTDTQYF

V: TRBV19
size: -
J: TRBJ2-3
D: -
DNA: TGTGCCAGTAGTACCCCTCTGACTAGCACAGATACGCAGTATTTT
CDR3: CASSTPLTSTDTQYF

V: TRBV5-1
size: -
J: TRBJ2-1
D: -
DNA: TGCGCCAGCAGCTTGGGACTAGTGATTGGAGATGAGCAGTTCTTC
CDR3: CASSLGLVIGDEQFF

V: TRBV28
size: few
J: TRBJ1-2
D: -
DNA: TGTGCCAGCAGCCGGTATGGCTACACCTTC
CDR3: CASSRYGYTF

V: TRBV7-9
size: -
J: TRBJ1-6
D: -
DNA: TGTGCCAGCAGCCCCACGGGGGTTGGATCACCCCTCCACTTT
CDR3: CASSPTGVGSPLHF

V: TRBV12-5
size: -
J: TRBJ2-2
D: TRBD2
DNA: TGTGCTAGTGGTTTGGTAACGGGGGGTACGGCGTATGGGGAGCTGTTTTTT
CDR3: CASGLVTGGTAYGELFF

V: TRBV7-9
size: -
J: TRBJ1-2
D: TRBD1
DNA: TGTGCCAGCAGCTTAGCGCGGGGACAGGGGCATGGCTACACCTTC
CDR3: CASSLARGQGHGYTF

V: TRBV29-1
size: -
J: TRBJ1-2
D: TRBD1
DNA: TGCAGCGCCCTGGACAGGACTTATGGCTACACCTTC
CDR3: CSALDRTYGYTF

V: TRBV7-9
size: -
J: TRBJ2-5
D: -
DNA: TGTGCCAGCAGCACGACGCAGGCTACTGAGACCCAGTACTTC
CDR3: CASSTTQATETQYF

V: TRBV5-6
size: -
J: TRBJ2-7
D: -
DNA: TGTGCCAGCAGCCCTGTTCCGGGGGAAAGCGAGCAGTACTTC
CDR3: CASSPVPGESEQYF

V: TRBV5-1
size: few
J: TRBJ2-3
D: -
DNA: TGCGCCAGCAGCTCAGGGTCCACAGATACGCAGTATTTT
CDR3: CASSSGSTDTQYF

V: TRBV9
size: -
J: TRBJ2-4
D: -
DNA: TGTGCCAGCAGCGTCGGGGGGCCCAGAGACATTCAGTACTTC
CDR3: CASSVGGPRDIQYF

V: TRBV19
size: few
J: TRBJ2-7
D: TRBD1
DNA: TGTGCCAGTAGTAACAGGGGCGAGCAGTACTTC
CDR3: CASSNRGEQYF

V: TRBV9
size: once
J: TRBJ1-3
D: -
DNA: TGTGCCAGCAGCCCTCAGTCCGGACTAAAGGACACCATATATTTT
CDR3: CASSPQSGLKDTIYF

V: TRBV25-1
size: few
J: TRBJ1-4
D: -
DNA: TGTGCCAGCAGGGGGCATGAAAAACTGTTTTTT
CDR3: CASRGHEKLFF

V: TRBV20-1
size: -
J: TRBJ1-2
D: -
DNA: TGCAGCCCAGGGGATGCTACCTTC
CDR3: CSPGDATF

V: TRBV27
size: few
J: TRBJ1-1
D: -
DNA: TGTGCCAGCAGTTTATTCTCGGGGGGGAACACTGAAGCTTTCTTT
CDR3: CASSLFSGGNTEAFF

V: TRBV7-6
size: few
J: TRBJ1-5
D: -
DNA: TGTGCCAGCAGCTTAGCGCGGGGCTATGGGCAGCCCCAGCATTTT
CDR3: CASSLARGYGQPQHF

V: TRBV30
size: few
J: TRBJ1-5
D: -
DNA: TGTGCCTGGAGTATGCAATCGGATCAGCCCCAGCATTTT
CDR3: CAWSMQSDQPQHF

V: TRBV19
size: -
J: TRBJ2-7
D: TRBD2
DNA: TGTGCCAGTAGTTCCCGGACTAGCGGGAATGGCGAGCAGTACTTC
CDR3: CASSSRTSGNGEQYF

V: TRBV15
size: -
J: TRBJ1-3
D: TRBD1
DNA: TGTGCCATTCGACAGGGGGCAACTGGAAACACCATATATTTT
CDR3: CAIRQGATGNTIYF

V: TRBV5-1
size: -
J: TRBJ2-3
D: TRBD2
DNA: TGCGCCAGCAGCCCCCTAGCGGTTTCTAGCACAGATACGCAGTATTTT
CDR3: CASSPLAVSSTDTQYF

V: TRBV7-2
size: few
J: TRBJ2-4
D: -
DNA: TGTGCCAGCAGCTTGTTTCCACCGGTGACGATAGCAAACATTCAGTACTTC
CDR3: CASSLFPPVTIANIQYF

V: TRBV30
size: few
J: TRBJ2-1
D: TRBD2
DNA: TGTGCCTGTTCGCTAGCGGGGGGATACAATGAGCAGTTCTTC
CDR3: CACSLAGGYNEQFF

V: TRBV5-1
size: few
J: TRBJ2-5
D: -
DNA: TGCGCCAGCCGCATCGTAGTTTCCGGCCAAGAGACCCAGTACTTC
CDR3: CASRIVVSGQETQYF

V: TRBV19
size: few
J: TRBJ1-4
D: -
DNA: TGTGCCAGTAGTCCAAGGACTGAAACAACTAATGAAAAACTGTTTTTT
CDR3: CASSPRTETTNEKLFF

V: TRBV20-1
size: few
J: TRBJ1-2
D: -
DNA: TGCAGTGCGCCAGGGAACTATGGCTACACCTTC
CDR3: CSAPGNYGYTF

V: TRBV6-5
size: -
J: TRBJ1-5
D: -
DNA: TGTGCCAGCAGTCCCGGGGGCAATCAGCCCCAGCATTTT
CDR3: CASSPGGNQPQHF

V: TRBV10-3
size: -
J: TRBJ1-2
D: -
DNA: TGTGCCATCAGTGAGATGAGGGTCGGAGGCTACACCTTC
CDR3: CAISEMRVGGYTF

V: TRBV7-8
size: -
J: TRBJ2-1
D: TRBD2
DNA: TGTGCCAGCAGCTTAGATAGCGGGGCTTACAATGAGCAGTTCTTC
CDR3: CASSLDSGAYNEQFF

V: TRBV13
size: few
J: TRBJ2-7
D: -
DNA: TGTGCCAGCAGCTTAAAGGTCAGGAAAGTCAACGAGCAGTACTTC
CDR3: CASSLKVRKVNEQYF

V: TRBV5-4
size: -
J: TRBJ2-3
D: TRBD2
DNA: TGTGCCAGCAGCTTGAGACTAGCGGGGGGGCGAAGTGGCACAGATACGCAGTATTTT
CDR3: CASSLRLAGGRSGTDTQYF

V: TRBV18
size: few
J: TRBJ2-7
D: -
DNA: TGTGCCAGCTCACCGGACAGACAGTACGAGCAGTACTTC
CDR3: CASSPDRQYEQYF